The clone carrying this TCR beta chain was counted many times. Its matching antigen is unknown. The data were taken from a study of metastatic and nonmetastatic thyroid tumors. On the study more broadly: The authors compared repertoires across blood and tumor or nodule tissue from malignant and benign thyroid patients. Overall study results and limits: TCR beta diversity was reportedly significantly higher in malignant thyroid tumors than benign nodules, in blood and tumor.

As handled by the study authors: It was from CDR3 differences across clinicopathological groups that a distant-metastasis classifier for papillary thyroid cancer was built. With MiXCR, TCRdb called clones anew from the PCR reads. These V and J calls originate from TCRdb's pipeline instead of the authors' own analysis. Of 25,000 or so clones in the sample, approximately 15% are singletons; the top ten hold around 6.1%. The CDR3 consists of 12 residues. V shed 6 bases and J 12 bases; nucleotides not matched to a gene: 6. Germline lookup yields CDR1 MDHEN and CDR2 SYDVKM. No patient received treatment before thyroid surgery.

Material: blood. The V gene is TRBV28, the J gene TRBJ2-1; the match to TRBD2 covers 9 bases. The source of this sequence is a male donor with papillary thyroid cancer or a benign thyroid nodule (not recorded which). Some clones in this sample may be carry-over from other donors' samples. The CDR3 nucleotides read TGTGCCAGCAGAGATAGCGGGAGAAGGCAGTTCTTC. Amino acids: CASRDSGRRQFF.